The source of this T cell receptor (beta chain) is a study of cytomegalovirus exposure and HLA in healthy donors. About the study: From 150 million to 200 million T cells, an earlier analysis saw approximately 120 million unique TCR beta sequences. General study results and limits: A cluster of highly shared sequence variants was likely a sequencing artifact. The study listed roughly 150 cytomegalovirus-associated TCR beta chains. TCR beta sequences reportedly predicted the HLA-A and HLA-B alleles of most subjects accurately.

The PCR had 60 Vbeta and 13 Jbeta primers. This table comes from immunoSEQ multiplex PCR, and its TCRdb copy is limited to in-frame clones, with some not included. Of about 160,000 clones detected, around 83% appear once; the ten largest clones hold around 0.97%. Germline V gives CDR1 SGDLS, CDR2 YYNGEE. J lost 4 bases, V lost 4 bases, and 12 bases had no gene match. The CDR3 covers 17 residues. As concerns this clone: The antigen remains undetermined.

What was sequenced was PBMCs. This sequence joins TRBV9 and TRBJ1-3, with TRBD1 matching over 9 bases. This clonotype was obtained from a girl aged 2 to 10 in good health and CMV-seropositive. The CDR3 coding sequence is TGTGCCAGCAGCCACCACAGGGGGCCTTGGACAGGAAACACCATATATTTT. Translating gives CASSHHRGPWTGNTIYF.